The present T cell receptor (beta chain) was sequenced within a study of CD8+CD57+ T cells in acquired aplastic anemia. About the research overall: Mean yield of DNA from sorted CD4+ and CD8+ cells was approximately 3 ug.

Details on this clonotype: An end of the junction differs from the germline gene, which may be a read error.

The CDR3 contains 15 residues. Genomic DNA, the template, was used for profiling of the TCR beta VDJ and CDR3. Using its own MiXCR run on the reads, TCRdb lists one record per CDR3 protein. The sample shows about 100,000 distinct CDR3 sequences, 51% of them seen only once. The sequenced sample was sorted CD4+, CD8+, or CD8+CD57+ T cells (not recorded which) from PBMCs. V and J are TRBV12-3 or TRBV12-4 and TRBJ2-3, with TRBD2 identical over 9 bases. The TCR originated in a human donor in good health, serving as a control. CDR3 region: CASSLVSGGEDTQYF. Written as DNA, the CDR3 is TGTGCCAGCAGTTTGGTTAGCGGGGGCGAGGATACGCAATATTTT.